The 30 T cell receptor beta chains listed next were all sequenced from one sample in a study of early T cells in non-severe SARS-CoV-2 infection. One entry per CDR3 protein, called by TCRdb with MiXCR from the 5' RACE reads. The sample gives more than 25,000 distinct CDR3 sequences, around 5.2% of which show up once; 2.6% is in the top ten. Sequenced sample: whole blood. These receptors were obtained from an adult who was a healthcare worker with PCR-confirmed SARS-CoV-2 infection or an uninfected control (not recorded which).

This clonotype was recorded many times. The CDR3 region has the DNA TGCAGTGAAGCAGTAGAGCATACGCAGTATTTT. Residues: CSEAVEHTQYF. The chain combines TRBV20-1 with TRBJ2-3; D unresolved. V was pared by 7 bases and J by 7 bases, with 12 bases between. Per germline, CDR1 DFQATT and CDR2 SNEGSKA (reference sequence). The CDR3 consists of 11 residues.

This clonotype was seen a few times. This sequence joins TRBV2 and TRBJ1-1, with D uncertain. Germline V gives CDR1 SNHLY, CDR2 FYNNEI. The V end was cut by 7 bases, the J end by 2 bases, with 17 bases between. This CDR3 is built from 15 residues. CDR3 in amino acids: CASTTLITDNTEAFF. The CDR3 nucleotides read TGTGCCAGCACCACGCTCATAACGGATAACACTGAAGCTTTCTTT.

This clonotype was recorded many times. The rearrangement links TRBV9 to TRBJ2-4; TRBD2 is a possible D gene (6 bases). Trimming shortened V by 3 bases and J by 11 bases, and 15 bases separated the two germline ends. In germline, CDR1 is SGDLS, CDR2 YYNGEE. The CDR3 loop spans 13 amino acids. The chain's CDR3 is CASSGGPGEFQYF. CDR3 DNA sequence: TGTGCCAGCAGCGGAGGACCGGGAGAGTTTCAGTACTTC.

The sample holds many counts of this clonotype. The chain is built from TRBV18 and TRBJ1-1; D remains ambiguous. V was trimmed by 6 bases and J by 4 bases, leaving 18 bases between them. The germline V gene encodes CDR1 KGHSH and CDR2 LQKENI. The CDR3 runs 15 residues. For the CDR3, the DNA is TGTGCCAGCTCTACCAATTTGGGCGGCCCCACTGAAGCTTTCTTT. This gives the protein CASSTNLGGPTEAFF. The whole variable domain, filled in from reference TRBV18 and TRBJ1-1, reads NAGVMQNPRHLVRRRGQEARLRCSPMKGHSHVYWYRQLPEEGLKFMVYLQKENIIDESGMPKERFSAEFPKEGPSILRIQQVVRGDSAAYFCASSTNLGGPTEAFFGQGTRLTVV.

This clonotype showed up many times. The CDR3 protein is CASSPGQSYEQYF. In DNA form, the CDR3 reads TGTGCCAGCAGTCCGGGACAGTCCTACGAGCAGTACTTC. The V gene is TRBV28, the J gene TRBJ2-7; 7 bases are shared with TRBD1. The germline V gene has CDR1 MDHEN and CDR2 SYDVKM. This CDR3 contains 13 residues. V gave up 5 bases and J gave up 1 base; unmatched junction bases: 2.

In its sample, this clonotype is medium-sized. J is TRBJ2-2 and V is TRBV9; the match to TRBD2 covers 13 bases. The CDR3 consists of 15 residues. Germline V lookup: CDR1 SGDLS, CDR2 YYNGEE. Trimming took 4 bases from V and 5 from J; bases not matched to a gene: 2. This CDR3 is CASSLTSGGTGELFF. CDR3 DNA: TGTGCCAGCAGCCTGACTAGCGGGGGGACCGGGGAGCTGTTTTTT.

This clonotype was observed at least ten times. This sequence joins TRBV25-1 and TRBJ1-3, with no clear D. Trimming pared 3 bases from V and 4 bases from J, leaving 10 bases between. The germline gives CDR1 MGHDK, CDR2 SYGVNS. The CDR3 loop spans 14 amino acids. The CDR3 DNA is TGTGCCAGCAGTGAGGTCGGGTACGGAAACACCATATATTTT. Its protein is CASSEVGYGNTIYF. Full variable domain (remainder filled in from reference TRBV25-1 and TRBJ1-3): EADIYQTPRYLVIGTGKKITLECSQTMGHDKMYWYQQDPGMELHLIHYSYGVNSTEKGDLSSESTVSRIRTEHFPLTLESARPSHTSQYLCASSEVGYGNTIYFGEGSWLTVV.

This clonotype was observed at least ten times. V gene TRBV6-5 combines with J gene TRBJ2-3; the D gene could be TRBD1 or TRBD2 (5 bases each). The V end lost 6 bases, the J end lost 0 bases, and 13 bases lay between the germline ends. The CDR3 contains 15 residues. Germline V gene data show CDR1 as MNHEY and CDR2 as SVGAGI. The DNA of the CDR3 is TGTGCCAGCAGCTGGAGGACAACTAGCACAGATACGCAGTATTTT. This codes for CASSWRTTSTDTQYF.

The V call is TRBV28, the J call TRBJ2-7; 7 bases are a match to TRBD1. V lost 3 bases, J lost 2 bases, and 4 bases stayed unmatched. The CDR3 runs to 14 residues. Germline CDR1 MDHEN, CDR2 SYDVKM. The CDR3 DNA reads TGTGCCAGCAGTTTGAATACAGGGGCCTACGAGCAGTACTTC. This sequence encodes CASSLNTGAYEQYF.

Ten or more counts support this clonotype. The V and J genes are TRBV6-5 and TRBJ2-7, with 8 bases that match TRBD1. This CDR3 spans 13 amino acids. With V trimmed by 4 bases and J by 7 bases, 6 bases remained unmatched. Germline loops: CDR1 MNHEY, CDR2 SVGAGI. CDR3 residues: CASSSTGQGEQYF. CDR3 sequence (DNA): TGTGCCAGCAGTTCGACCGGACAGGGAGAGCAGTACTTC.

The chain carries TRBV5-1 and TRBJ2-2; D is unclear. CDR1 and CDR2 from the germline V gene are SGHRS and YFSETQ. With 0 bases removed from V and 5 bases from J, the gap between germline ends came to 17 bases. The CDR3 runs to 17 residues. The chain's CDR3 is CASSLVGSTKGTGELFF. CDR3 sequence (DNA): TGCGCCAGCAGCTTGGTTGGTAGCACCAAAGGGACCGGGGAGCTGTTTTTT.

Many counts were recorded for this clonotype. The chain combines TRBV6-5 with TRBJ2-7, with no clear D. There are 14 residues in the CDR3. Germline V gives CDR1 MNHEY, CDR2 SVGAGI. V was trimmed by 4 bases and J by 5 bases, leaving 15 bases between them. CDR3 sequence: CASSSTSGLHEQYF. The CDR3, as DNA: TGTGCCAGCAGTTCTACTTCGGGTCTCCACGAGCAGTACTTC.

This clonotype was recorded many times. The rearrangement links TRBV5-1 to TRBJ1-4; 7 bases are a match to TRBD1. Germline trimming cut 0 bases from V and 8 bases from J; bases unmatched to any gene: 7. CDR3 size: 15 residues. Germline CDR1 SGHRS, CDR2 YFSETQ. In DNA, the CDR3 is TGCGCCAGCAGCTTGGAAAGAGGGGGCAGGGAAAAACTGTTTTTT. Translating gives CASSLERGGREKLFF. Combining the CDR3 with reference TRBV5-1 and TRBJ1-4 gives the whole variable domain KAGVTQTPRYLIKTRGQQVTLSCSPISGHRSVSWYQQTPGQGLQFLFEYFSETQRNKGNFPGRFSGRQFSNSRSEMNVSTLELGDSALYLCASSLERGGREKLFFGSGTQLSVL.

This clonotype turned up a few times. The rearrangement uses TRBV6-1 and TRBJ1-2; possibly TRBD1 for D (6 bases). CDR3 length: 14 amino acids. Germline CDR1 reads MNHNS; CDR2 reads SASEGT. The V end lost 2 bases, the J end lost 8 bases, and 15 bases lay between the germline ends. The CDR3 DNA sequence: TGTGCCAGCAGTGAAAACCCCACAGGGCGAGGCTACACCTTC. Residues: CASSENPTGRGYTF.

This clonotype was picked up many times. The CDR3 region is CASSSHGTGGNTIYF. CDR3 DNA sequence: TGTGCCAGCAGTTCTCACGGGACAGGGGGAAACACCATATATTTT. V usage is TRBV6-5 and J usage is TRBJ1-3; 9 positions agree with TRBD1. Losses at the gene ends were 4 bases for V and 4 bases for J; bases not matched to a gene: 5. Germline V gene lookup returns CDR1 MNHEY and CDR2 SVGAGI. The CDR3 spans 15 residues.

There are many counts of this clonotype. J is TRBJ2-3 and V is TRBV18, with a weak D call TRBD2 (6 bases). CDR3 length equals 16 residues. V lost 3 bases and J lost 2, with 15 bases in between. Germline assignment: CDR1 KGHSH and CDR2 LQKENI. DNA of the CDR3: TGTGCCAGCTCACCTCTTACTAGCCTAAACACAGATACGCAGTATTTT. Its protein is CASSPLTSLNTDTQYF.

This chain uses TRBV7-9 with TRBJ2-1; 13 bases agree with TRBD2. This CDR3 contains 16 residues. The junction had 12 bases not matched to a gene; V was cut back by 4 bases and J by 12 bases. The germline CDR1 and CDR2 sequences are SEHNR and FQNEAQ (reference sequence). The DNA of the CDR3 is TGTGCCAGCAGCTCCCGGACTAGCGGGGGAGGTACCGGGCAGTTCTTC. Translated, it gives CASSSRTSGGGTGQFF.

This clonotype has more than one count but fewer than ten. V usage is TRBV5-1 and J usage is TRBJ2-7, with D unclear. The germline V gene encodes CDR1 SGHRS and CDR2 YFSETQ. The CDR3 runs 11 residues. Trimming shortened V by 3 bases and J by 3 bases, and 4 bases separated the two germline ends. The CDR3 protein is CASSSRYEQYF. CDR3 in DNA: TGCGCCAGCAGCTCTCGCTACGAGCAGTACTTC.

This clonotype was detected ten times or more. The V call is TRBV7-8, the J call TRBJ1-1; D possibly corresponds to TRBD1 (5 bases). Trimming pared 2 bases from V and 4 bases from J, leaving 11 bases between. The CDR3 is 14 residues long. Germline V gene lookup returns CDR1 SGHVS and CDR2 FQNEAQ. In DNA form, the CDR3 reads TGTGCCAGCAGCTTATTCGAGGGGCCCACTGAAGCTTTCTTT. The encoded protein is CASSLFEGPTEAFF.

At least ten counts were recorded for this clonotype. V usage is TRBV30 and J usage is TRBJ2-7; 7 bases are shared with TRBD2. Germline V gives CDR1 GTSNPN, CDR2 SVGIG (reference sequence). Trimming cost V 3 bases and J 4 bases; bases outside gene matches: 0. This CDR3 contains 11 residues. For the CDR3, the DNA is TGTGCCTGGAGGGGAGGGTACGAGCAGTACTTC. Translation: CAWRGGYEQYF.

In this sample, this clonotype turned up many times. The chain employs TRBV7-2 and TRBJ2-7; weak D call: TRBD1 (6 bases). Trimming removed 6 bases at V and 1 base at J, with 16 bases between. The CDR3 runs to 15 residues. Looked up from germline, CDR1 is SGHTA and CDR2 is FQGNSA. CDR3 coding DNA: TGTGCCAGCAGGCCAACAGGGAAAAAGTCCTACGAGCAGTACTTC. It codes for CASRPTGKKSYEQYF.

This clonotype was recorded many times. This sequence joins TRBV6-6 and TRBJ2-1; unclear D gene. The germline V gene has CDR1 MNHNY and CDR2 SVGAGI (reference sequence). Trimming removed 0 bases from V and 0 bases from J, with 9 bases in between. This CDR3 comprises 16 residues. This chain's CDR3 is CASSYSHGSSYNEQFF. DNA for the CDR3: TGTGCCAGCAGTTACTCGCACGGCAGCTCCTACAATGAGCAGTTCTTC.

This clonotype was picked up many times. The chain carries TRBV7-9 and TRBJ2-7; TRBD1 matches at 9 bases. J was trimmed by 2 bases and V by 5 bases; bases with no gene match: 13. This CDR3 region has 17 residues. CDR1 SEHNR and CDR2 FQNEAQ come from the germline V gene (reference sequence). The CDR3 DNA reads TGTGCCAGCAGCCCCTCCCCCCGGGACAGGGACCCCTACGAGCAGTACTTC. Translated: CASSPSPRDRDPYEQYF.

This clonotype has at least ten counts. CDR3 sequence: CASSAWYREPNTEAFF. CDR3 DNA sequence: TGTGCCAGCAGTGCGTGGTACAGGGAGCCGAACACTGAAGCTTTCTTT. The genes are TRBV6-1 and TRBJ1-1; D perhaps matches TRBD1 (6 bases). Per the germline V gene, CDR1 is MNHNS and CDR2 is SASEGT. The CDR3 has 16 amino acids. V shed 4 bases and J shed 1 base, with 16 bases lying between them.

This clonotype was counted ten times or more. DNA for the CDR3: TGTGCCAGCAGTTTTTTCGGCAGACTAGCGGGAGTTTATAATGAGCAGTTCTTC. It yields the protein CASSFFGRLAGVYNEQFF. The rearrangement joins TRBV28 to TRBJ2-1; 12 nucleotides agree with TRBD2. Germline V gene data show CDR1 as MDHEN and CDR2 as SYDVKM. J lost 7 bases, V lost 3 bases, and 13 bases had no gene match. The CDR3 length is 18 residues. The whole variable domain, remainder taken from reference TRBV28 and TRBJ2-1, is DVKVTQSSRYLVKRTGEKVFLECVQDMDHENMFWYRQDPGLGLRLIYFSYDVKMKEKGDIPEGYSVSREKKERFSLILESASTNQTSMYLCASSFFGRLAGVYNEQFFGPGTRLTVL.

This clonotype was picked up many times. The chain combines TRBV9 with TRBJ1-1; 9 nucleotides line up with TRBD1. Germline V gives CDR1 SGDLS, CDR2 YYNGEE. Trimming took 3 bases from V and 6 from J; bases not matched to a gene: 6. This CDR3 contains 14 residues. CDR3 residues: CASSGRDRVAEAFF. Written as DNA, the CDR3 is TGTGCCAGCAGCGGCCGGGACAGGGTTGCTGAAGCTTTCTTT.

This clonotype occurred a few times. V is TRBV20-1 and J is TRBJ2-7; 8 positions match TRBD2. Trimming took 0 bases from V and 2 from J; bases not matched to a gene: 6. The CDR3 sequence is 15 residues long. Germline CDR1 reads DFQATT; CDR2 reads SNEGSKA (reference sequence). CDR3 sequence (DNA): TGCAGTGCTAGAGATGAACGGACTAGCACCTACGAGCAGTACTTC. Amino acids: CSARDERTSTYEQYF.

This clonotype was counted many times. The CDR3 nucleotides read TGCGCCAGCAGTCGACAAACAGGGTTAGGGACAGATACGCAGTATTTT. It specifies CASSRQTGLGTDTQYF. The genes are TRBV5-1 and TRBJ2-3, with D tentatively TRBD1 (6 bases). CDR3 size: 16 residues. V was trimmed by 5 bases and J by 3 bases, leaving 19 bases between them. Germline lookup yields CDR1 SGHRS and CDR2 YFSETQ.

By frequency in the sample, this clonotype is medium-sized. This chain uses TRBV19 with TRBJ2-1; D possibly corresponds to TRBD2 (5 bases). The CDR3 sequence is 15 residues long. Trimming shortened V by 5 bases and J by 8 bases, and 19 bases separated the two germline ends. The V gene's germline CDR1 is LNHDA and CDR2 SQIVND (reference sequence). The DNA of the CDR3 is TGTGCCAGTAGTCCTCTGGCGGGTCTGATCCATGAGCAGTTCTTC. This gives the protein CASSPLAGLIHEQFF.

In this sample, this clonotype turned up many times. The chain links TRBV7-2 to TRBJ2-2; D uncertain. Trimming took 0 bases from V and 4 from J, leaving 12 bases between them. The CDR3 contains 16 residues. Germline V gives CDR1 SGHTA, CDR2 FQGNSA. This chain's CDR3 is CASSLALKGSTGELFF. CDR3 nucleotides: TGTGCCAGCAGCTTAGCGCTAAAAGGGTCCACCGGGGAGCTGTTTTTT.